The next 4 T cell receptor beta chains were all read from a single sample in a study of CD8 T cells in Susac syndrome. Random hexamers served to reverse transcribe about 0.45 to 1 ug RNA. TCRdb recomputed calls from the immunoSEQ multiplex PCR reads with MiXCR, one row per CDR3 protein. The sample yields approximately 230,000 distinct CDR3 sequences, just under 95% seen once. Specimen: CD4+ T cells from PBMCs. These receptors originate from a human donor with multiple sclerosis.

In its sample, this clonotype was seen once. This sequence joins TRBV2 and TRBJ2-7, with 9 positions matching TRBD1. The CDR3 loop spans 13 amino acids. J was trimmed by 5 bases and V by 8 bases; bases with no gene match: 7. Germline V gene sequence: CDR1 SNHLY, CDR2 FYNNEI. This chain's CDR3 is CASSGTGYNEQYV. In DNA, the CDR3 is TGTGCCAGCTCCGGGACAGGGTACAACGAGCAGTACGTC.

The V call is TRBV5-1, the J call TRBJ2-3; TRBD2 is a possible D gene (5 bases). The CDR3 consists of 14 residues. Germline V gene lookup returns CDR1 SGHRS and CDR2 YFSETQ. The germline V and J ends were trimmed by 3 bases and 6 bases, with 14 bases remaining between them. The CDR3 here is CASSSKDRRDTQYF. The CDR3 nucleotides are TGCGCCAGCAGCTCCAAGGACCGGAGGGATACGCAGTATTTT.

The rearrangement links TRBV12-3 or TRBV12-4 to TRBJ2-1; 8 positions match TRBD2. The V gene end was trimmed by 2 bases and the J gene end by 4 bases; junction bases not matched to a gene: 7. The CDR3 contains 16 residues. CDR3 protein: CASSLTGLAGYNEQFF. In nucleotides, the CDR3 is TGTGCCAGCAGTTTAACCGGGCTAGCGGGTTACAATGAGCAGTTCTTC.

This clonotype was recorded once. The rearrangement joins TRBV4-1 to TRBJ2-7; D is ambiguous. CDR3 size: 16 residues. The germline CDR1 and CDR2 sequences are MGHRA and YSYEKL. Between the trimmed V and J ends, which lost 3 bases and 6 bases, there was a span of 21 bases. In DNA form, the CDR3 reads TGCGCCAGCAGCCAGCCCGGTGGGGTCGGGCGTCGCGAGCAGTACTTC. Protein: CASSQPGGVGRREQYF.